These 13 T cell receptor beta chains came from one sample sequenced in a study of cytomegalovirus exposure and HLA in healthy donors. The PCR was carried out with 60 Vbeta primers and 13 Jbeta primers. Sequenced by immunoSEQ multiplex PCR; TCRdb stores in-frame clones only, minus some. This sample has around 150,000 clones, with approximately 71% found just once. Sequencing used PBMCs. These receptors all stem from a woman in her 40s in good health and CMV-seropositive.

The chain has TRBV25-1 and TRBJ2-5; the D gene is possibly TRBD1 (6 bases). From germline, CDR1 is MGHDK and CDR2 SYGVNS. Trimming removed 1 base from V and 1 base from J, with 13 bases in between. The CDR3 spans 16 residues. The DNA of the CDR3 is TGTGCCAGCAGTGAATGGTTGGGGGCTACCCAAGAGACCCAGTACTTC. This gives the protein CASSEWLGATQETQYF.

The rearrangement links TRBV5-1 to TRBJ2-7; D may be TRBD1 (6 bases). The CDR3 consists of 14 residues. CDR1 is SGHRS, CDR2 YFSETQ, per germline. The V gene lost 1 base and the J gene lost 5 bases, with 13 bases spanning the gap. The CDR3 loop reads CASSLPTQGNEQYF. In DNA form, the CDR3 reads TGCGCCAGCAGCTTGCCCACCCAGGGGAACGAGCAGTACTTC. Variable domain in full (rest from reference TRBV5-1 and TRBJ2-7): KAGVTQTPRYLIKTRGQQVTLSCSPISGHRSVSWYQQTPGQGLQFLFEYFSETQRNKGNFPGRFSGRQFSNSRSEMNVSTLELGDSALYLCASSLPTQGNEQYFGPGTRLTVT.

The chain links TRBV6-1 to TRBJ1-4, with a weak D call TRBD1 (5 bases). CDR1 and CDR2 from the germline V gene are MNHNS and SASEGT. V was shortened by 6 bases and J by 0 bases, with 11 bases between the two germline ends. CDR3 length equals 15 residues. CDR3 coding DNA: TGTGCCAGCAGAGACGGGGGGGCAACTAATGAAAAACTGTTTTTT. Translating it yields CASRDGGATNEKLFF.

The J gene is TRBJ1-1, the V gene TRBV19; the D gene is possibly TRBD1 (5 bases). V dropped 6 bases and J dropped 5 bases, with 10 bases sitting between them. This CDR3 contains 12 residues. CDR1 and CDR2 (germline): LNHDA, SQIVND (reference sequence). CDR3 residues: CASSAEGTEAFF. The CDR3 DNA reads TGTGCCAGTAGCGCGGAGGGGACTGAAGCTTTCTTT.

This chain's CDR3 is CSASRSSINEQFF. The DNA for the CDR3 is TGCAGCGCATCTCGTTCTAGTATCAATGAGCAGTTCTTC. The V and J genes are TRBV29-1 and TRBJ2-1; D is unresolved. The CDR3 extends over 13 amino acids. With 7 bases removed from V and 6 bases from J, the gap between germline ends came to 16 bases. Germline values: CDR1 SQVTM, CDR2 ANQGSEA.

CDR3: CAWVPGTDTQYF. In DNA, the CDR3 is TGTGCCTGGGTCCCGGGCACAGATACGCAGTATTTT. This chain links TRBV30 with TRBJ2-3; D is ambiguous. There are 12 residues in the CDR3. Germline V gene sequence: CDR1 GTSNPN, CDR2 SVGIG (reference sequence). V was trimmed by 5 bases and J by 1 base, leaving 7 bases between them. Full variable domain (remainder filled in from reference TRBV30 and TRBJ2-3): SQTIHQWPATLVQPVGSPLSLECTVEGTSNPNLYWYRQAAGRGLQLLFYSVGIGQISSEVPQNLSASRPQDRQFILSSKKLLLSDSGFYLCAWVPGTDTQYFGPGTRLTVL.

The rearrangement joins TRBV5-1 to TRBJ2-1; D is possibly TRBD2 (6 bases). The germline gives CDR1 SGHRS, CDR2 YFSETQ. The CDR3 runs to 15 residues. Trimming removed 5 bases from V and 7 bases from J, with 19 bases in between. In nucleotides, the CDR3 is TGCGCCAGCAGTTTGCGGGGTGAAGGCCGGAATGAGCAGTTCTTC. The encoded protein is CASSLRGEGRNEQFF.

The V and J genes are TRBV2 and TRBJ2-7, with D possibly being TRBD2 (7 bases). Germline lookup yields CDR1 SNHLY and CDR2 FYNNEI. Trimming pared 5 bases from V and 3 bases from J, leaving 8 bases between. CDR3 length: 12 amino acids. CDR3 nucleotides: TGTGCCAGCAGTAGGGGGGGCTACGAGCAGTACTTC. It specifies CASSRGGYEQYF.

CDR3 DNA sequence: TGTGCCAGCAGCTTTGGCAGGAACTATGGCTACACCTTC. Translation: CASSFGRNYGYTF. The chain employs TRBV7-8 and TRBJ1-2; D is uncertain. This CDR3 is 13 amino acids long. Trimming pared 3 bases from V and 2 bases from J, leaving 7 bases between. CDR1 and CDR2 from the germline V gene are SGHVS and FQNEAQ.

The chain combines TRBV5-1 with TRBJ2-1, with 9 bases fitting TRBD2. J gave up 7 bases and V 1 base, and 6 bases lay outside the gene matches. The CDR3 spans 15 residues. The germline gives CDR1 SGHRS, CDR2 YFSETQ. The CDR3, as DNA: TGCGCCAGCAGCTTGTCGCCTAGCGGGAATAATGAGCAGTTCTTC. Residues: CASSLSPSGNNEQFF.

The V and J genes are TRBV7-2 and TRBJ2-3; no definite D call. Germline lookup yields CDR1 SGHTA and CDR2 FQGNSA. The V end lost 1 base, the J end lost 8 bases, and 13 bases lay between the germline ends. CDR3 length: 14 residues. CDR3 DNA sequence: TGTGCCAGCAGCTTAGGACCTAGTTCGCCTACGCAGTATTTT. It codes for CASSLGPSSPTQYF.

This clone was detected a few times. This chain links TRBV6-1 with TRBJ1-2, with no clear D. Per the germline V gene, CDR1 is MNHNS and CDR2 is SASEGT. The ends were cut back, 1 base at V and 4 bases at J, with 13 bases in the middle. The CDR3 loop spans 15 amino acids. The CDR3 region is CASSEESQNIYGYTF. CDR3 DNA: TGTGCCAGCAGTGAAGAATCCCAGAATATCTATGGCTACACCTTC.

This sequence joins TRBV7-2 and TRBJ1-3, with TRBD1 matching 7 bases. Germline assignment: CDR1 SGHTA and CDR2 FQGNSA. The CDR3 contains 14 residues. Trimming removed 1 base from V and 7 bases from J; junction bases left unmatched: 4. CDR3 bases: TGTGCCAGCAGCTTAGGACAGGGCACCAACACCATATATTTT. Translation: CASSLGQGTNTIYF.